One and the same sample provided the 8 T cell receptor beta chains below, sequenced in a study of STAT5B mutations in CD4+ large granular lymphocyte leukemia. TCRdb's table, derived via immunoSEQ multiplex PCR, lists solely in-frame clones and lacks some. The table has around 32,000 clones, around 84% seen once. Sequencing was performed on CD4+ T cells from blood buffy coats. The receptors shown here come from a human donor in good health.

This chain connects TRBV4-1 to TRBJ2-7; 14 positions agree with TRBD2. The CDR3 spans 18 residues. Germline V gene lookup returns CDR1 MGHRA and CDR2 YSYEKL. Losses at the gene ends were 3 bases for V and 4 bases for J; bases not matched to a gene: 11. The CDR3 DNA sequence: TGCGCCAGCAGCCACCCGACTAGCGGGAGGGCTCTTGGGTACGAGCAGTACTTC. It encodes CASSHPTSGRALGYEQYF.

The DNA of the CDR3 is TGTGCCAGTAGTATGGGCCGGGGGACCGGGGAGCTGTTTTTT. It translates to CASSMGRGTGELFF. This rearrangement joins TRBV19 to TRBJ2-2, with D possibly TRBD2 on 6 matching bases. V lost 3 bases, J lost 5 bases, and 10 bases lay in between. The CDR3 spans 14 residues. Germline V gene lookup returns CDR1 LNHDA and CDR2 SQIVND (reference sequence). Full variable domain (outside the CDR3, taken from reference TRBV19 and TRBJ2-2): DGGITQSPKYLFRKEGQNVTLSCEQNLNHDAMYWYRQDPGQGLRLIYYSQIVNDFQKGDIAEGYSVSREKKESFPLTVTSAQKNPTAFYLCASSMGRGTGELFFGEGSRLTVL.

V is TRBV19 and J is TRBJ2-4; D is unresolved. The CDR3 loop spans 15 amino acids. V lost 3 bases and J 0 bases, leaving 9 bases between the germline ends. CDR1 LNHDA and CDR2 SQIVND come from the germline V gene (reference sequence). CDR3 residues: CASSIAPLAKNIQYF. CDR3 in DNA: TGTGCCAGTAGTATCGCGCCCTTAGCCAAAAACATTCAGTACTTC.

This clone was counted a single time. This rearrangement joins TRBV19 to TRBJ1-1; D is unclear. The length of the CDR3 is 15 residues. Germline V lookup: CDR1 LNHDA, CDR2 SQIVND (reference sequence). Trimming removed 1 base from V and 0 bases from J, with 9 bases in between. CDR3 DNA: TGTGCCAGTAGTATAGGCGACGGTTTGAACACTGAAGCTTTCTTT. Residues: CASSIGDGLNTEAFF.

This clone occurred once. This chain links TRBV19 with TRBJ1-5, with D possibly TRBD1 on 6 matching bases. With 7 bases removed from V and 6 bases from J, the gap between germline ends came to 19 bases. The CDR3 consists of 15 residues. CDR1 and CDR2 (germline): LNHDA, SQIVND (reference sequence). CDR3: CASNSPQGIFQPQHF. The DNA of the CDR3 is TGTGCCAGTAATTCCCCACAGGGTATTTTTCAGCCCCAGCATTTT.

DNA of the CDR3: TGTGCCAGTAGCACGGACATAGGCAATCAGCCCCAGCATTTT. Translation: CASSTDIGNQPQHF. The chain employs TRBV19 and TRBJ1-5; D possibly corresponds to TRBD1 (5 bases). The V end was cut by 6 bases, the J end by 2 bases, with 11 bases between. CDR1 is LNHDA and CDR2 is SQIVND in the germline V gene (reference sequence). This CDR3 has 14 amino acids.

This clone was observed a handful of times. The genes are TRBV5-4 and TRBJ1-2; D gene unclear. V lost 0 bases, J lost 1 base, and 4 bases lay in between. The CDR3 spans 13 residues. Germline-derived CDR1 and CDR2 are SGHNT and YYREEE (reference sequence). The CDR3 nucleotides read TGTGCCAGCAGCTTGGACAGTAACTATGGCTACACCTTC. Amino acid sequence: CASSLDSNYGYTF.

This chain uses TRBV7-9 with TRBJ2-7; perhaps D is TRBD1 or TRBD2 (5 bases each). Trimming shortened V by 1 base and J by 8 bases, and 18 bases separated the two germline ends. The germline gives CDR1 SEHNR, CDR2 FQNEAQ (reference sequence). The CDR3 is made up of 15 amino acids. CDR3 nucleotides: TGTGCCAGCAGCTTAGGAGCCTCAGAGGGGCAGAAGCAGTACTTC. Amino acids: CASSLGASEGQKQYF.